Shown below are 8 T cell receptor beta chains from a single sample sequenced in a study of blood T cell repertoires in COVID-19. Measured with immunoSEQ multiplex PCR; TCRdb has only the in-frame clones, and not every one. The profile shows roughly 50,000 clones, 80% to 90% of them singletons. Sequencing was done on a sample of peripheral blood. Receptors originate from a woman of 80 years or more with acute or convalescent COVID-19.

The rearrangement joins TRBV19 to TRBJ2-2; 10 bases fit TRBD1. The CDR3 extends over 16 amino acids. V was clipped by 8 bases and J by 6 bases; unmatched bases: 12. Germline values: CDR1 LNHDA, CDR2 SQIVND (reference sequence). The CDR3 here is CASAGTGVWFAGELFF. In DNA form, the CDR3 reads TGTGCCAGTGCCGGGACAGGGGTTTGGTTCGCCGGGGAGCTGTTTTTT.

As for this clone: The junction does not match germline at one end; this may be a read error. The V call is TRBV7-7, the J call TRBJ1-4; possibly TRBD1 for D (5 bases). Germline CDR1 and CDR2: SSHAT and FNYEAQ (reference sequence). The CDR3 extends over 13 amino acids. The CDR3 DNA is TGTGCTAGCAGCTCAGGACAACATGAAAAACTGTTTTTT. As protein: CASSSGQHEKLFF.

This rearrangement joins TRBV3-1 (or the pseudogene TRBV3-2) to TRBJ2-2; possible D gene TRBD2, 6 bases. V was shortened by 1 base and J by 4 bases, with 13 bases between the two germline ends. The CDR3 runs to 16 residues. Germline-derived CDR1 and CDR2 are LGHDT and YNNKEL (reference sequence). The CDR3 loop is CASSQVWRATTGELFF. The CDR3 nucleotides are TGTGCCAGCAGCCAAGTCTGGAGGGCTACCACCGGGGAGCTGTTTTTT.

The chain uses TRBV3-1 (or the pseudogene TRBV3-2) and TRBJ1-2; 11 bases are shared with TRBD1. The V gene's germline CDR1 is LGHDT and CDR2 YNNKEL (reference sequence). This CDR3 is 16 amino acids long. The V segment lost 3 bases and the J segment 6 bases; nucleotides outside the gene matches: 9. CDR3 nucleotides: TGTGCCAGCAGCCACCTCGCCGGACAGGGGGCGGATGGCTACACCTTC. It yields the protein CASSHLAGQGADGYTF.

The V and J genes are TRBV18 and TRBJ1-5; a weak D match, TRBD1 (6 bases). The CDR3 consists of 17 residues. Between the trimmed V and J ends, which lost 6 bases and 1 base, there was a span of 19 bases. Germline values: CDR1 KGHSH, CDR2 LQKENI. CDR3 region: CASSRTSPQGSNQPQHF. For the CDR3, the DNA is TGTGCCAGCTCTCGGACTTCTCCTCAGGGGAGCAATCAGCCCCAGCATTTT.

The chain joins TRBV19 to TRBJ2-1, with 9 bases matching TRBD1. Germline CDR1 is LNHDA and CDR2 is SQIVND (reference sequence). CDR3 length: 15 residues. After removal of 7 bases from V and 5 bases from J, the junction contained 9 bases not matched to a gene. The CDR3 coding sequence is TGTGCCAGTAAGCACCGGGACAGGGACAACAATGAGCAGTTCTTC. Protein product: CASKHRDRDNNEQFF. The variable domain in full, completed from reference TRBV19 and TRBJ2-1, reads DGGITQSPKYLFRKEGQNVTLSCEQNLNHDAMYWYRQDPGQGLRLIYYSQIVNDFQKGDIAEGYSVSREKKESFPLTVTSAQKNPTAFYLCASKHRDRDNNEQFFGPGTRLTVL.

This sequence joins TRBV6-1 and TRBJ2-7, with 11 bases that match TRBD2. J gave up 4 bases and V 2 bases, and 7 bases lay outside the gene matches. Per the germline V gene, CDR1 is MNHNS and CDR2 is SASEGT. This CDR3 has 16 amino acids. The CDR3 coding sequence is TGTGCCAGCAGTGAAAGGGTAGCGGGGGGGCGGTACGAGCAGTACTTC. Amino acid sequence: CASSERVAGGRYEQYF.

V usage is TRBV3-1 (or the pseudogene TRBV3-2) and J usage is TRBJ1-1; the D gene is possibly TRBD1 (5 bases). V lost 4 bases and J lost 5, with 14 bases in between. Germline V CDR1 and CDR2: LGHDT, YNNKEL (reference sequence). The CDR3 covers 14 residues. The CDR3 region has the DNA TGTGCCAGCAGCCCCGCAGGGTTTCAAACTGAAGCTTTCTTT. It codes for CASSPAGFQTEAFF.